This T cell receptor beta chain was sequenced for a study of blood T cell repertoires in COVID-19. V dropped 4 bases and J dropped 0; count of bases not matched to a gene: 9. CDR3 length: 18 amino acids. Germline V lookup: CDR1 MNHNS, CDR2 SASEGT. Generated by immunoSEQ multiplex PCR, the TCRdb table keeps only in-frame clones and is missing some. The sample has a few hundred thousand clones, roughly nine tenths seen once. This chain joins TRBV6-1 and TRBJ1-6; 7 bases are a match to TRBD1. The sequence was obtained from a man in his 60s with acute or convalescent COVID-19. The sample taken for sequencing was peripheral blood. As DNA, the CDR3 is TGTGCCAGCAGTGCCACCGGGACAGCAAGCTCCTATAATTCACCCCTCCACTTT. This gives the protein CASSATGTASSYNSPLHF.